The 19 T cell receptor beta chains presented below share a single source sample, sequenced in a study of blood T cell repertoires in COVID-19. Assay used: immunoSEQ multiplex PCR; TCRdb lists only in-frame clones, some missing. The sample has 200,000 to 250,000 clones; approximately 84% are singletons. Sequencing was done on a sample of peripheral blood. These receptors all stem from a woman aged 25 to 39 who had recovered from COVID-19.

The V and J genes are TRBV30 and TRBJ2-7; 10 bases line up with TRBD1. V lost 8 bases and J lost 0; bases outside the gene matches: 7. CDR3 length: 14 residues. CDR1 GTSNPN and CDR2 SVGIG come from the germline V gene (reference sequence). The CDR3 reads CATSTGGISYEQYF. The CDR3 nucleotides are TGTGCCACATCGACAGGGGGCATCTCCTACGAGCAGTACTTC. The complete variable domain, with remaining parts taken from reference TRBV30 and TRBJ2-7, reads SQTIHQWPATLVQPVGSPLSLECTVEGTSNPNLYWYRQAAGRGLQLLFYSVGIGQISSEVPQNLSASRPQDRQFILSSKKLLLSDSGFYLCATSTGGISYEQYFGPGTRLTVT.

This rearrangement joins TRBV3-1 (or the pseudogene TRBV3-2) to TRBJ1-2; 8 nucleotides agree with TRBD1. Germline CDR1 and CDR2: LGHDT and YNNKEL (reference sequence). This CDR3 has 13 amino acids. The J segment lost 8 bases and the V segment lost 1 base, leaving 3 bases of the junction unmatched. The CDR3 sequence: CASSQGTGNGYTF. The DNA of the CDR3 is TGTGCCAGCAGCCAAGGGACAGGGAACGGCTACACCTTC.

The V gene is TRBV27, the J gene TRBJ1-2, with a possible D match to TRBD1 (5 bases). In germline, CDR1 is MNHEY, CDR2 SMNVEV (reference sequence). The CDR3 contains 13 residues. Trimming stripped 2 bases from V and 6 bases from J, with 10 bases between. In DNA form, the CDR3 reads TGTGCCAGCAGTTTACAGGGCGAGCATGGCTACACCTTC. It yields the protein CASSLQGEHGYTF.

This clone was observed a handful of times. The chain carries TRBV28 and TRBJ2-2, with a weak D call TRBD1 (7 bases). The CDR3 extends over 14 amino acids. Germline lookup yields CDR1 MDHEN and CDR2 SYDVKM. The V gene lost 9 bases and the J gene lost 3 bases, with 14 bases spanning the gap. The CDR3 bases are TGTGCCAGTCAGGGGGGCGCGGACACCGGGGAGCTGTTTTTT. Its protein is CASQGGADTGELFF.

The chain links TRBV6-6 to TRBJ1-4, with 10 bases matching TRBD1. Germline V gives CDR1 MNHNY, CDR2 SVGAGI (reference sequence). The CDR3 contains 16 residues. With V trimmed by 2 bases and J by 6 bases, 6 bases remained unmatched. CDR3 region: CASSYPPDRGDEKLFF. In nucleotides, the CDR3 is TGTGCCAGCAGTTACCCGCCGGACAGGGGGGATGAAAAACTGTTTTTT.

The rearrangement links TRBV19 to TRBJ2-3; D is unresolved. The CDR3 contains 14 residues. The V gene's germline CDR1 is LNHDA and CDR2 SQIVND (reference sequence). Trimming left V 8 bases short and J 0 bases short, with 12 bases between. The CDR3 protein is CASRVGRSTDTQYF. The CDR3 nucleotides read TGTGCCAGTCGGGTAGGTAGGAGCACAGATACGCAGTATTTT.

J is TRBJ2-3 and V is TRBV20-1; D not resolved. Germline CDR1 DFQATT, CDR2 SNEGSKA (reference sequence). V lost 3 bases to trimming and J lost 3 bases, with 7 bases between them. This CDR3 comprises 12 residues. CDR3 loop: CSASPLTDTQYF. The CDR3, as DNA: TGCAGTGCTAGTCCCCTTACAGATACGCAGTATTTT.

This chain uses TRBV5-1 with TRBJ2-5, with D maybe TRBD1 (6 bases). Trimming stripped 0 bases from V and 2 bases from J, with 11 bases between. CDR3 length: 15 amino acids. CDR1 is SGHRS and CDR2 is YFSETQ in the germline V gene. The CDR3 region is CASSLAPGTQETQYF. The CDR3 bases are TGCGCCAGCAGCTTGGCCCCAGGGACACAAGAGACCCAGTACTTC.

This rearrangement joins TRBV2 to TRBJ2-5; no definite D call. V was pared by 8 bases and J by 4 bases, with 14 bases between. This CDR3 comprises 13 residues. Germline values: CDR1 SNHLY, CDR2 FYNNEI. CDR3 coding DNA: TGTGCCAGCGAGCTCGAAAAAAGAGAGACCCAGTACTTC. Its translation is CASELEKRETQYF.

This chain joins TRBV3-1 (or the pseudogene TRBV3-2) and TRBJ1-1; tentative D call: TRBD1 (5 bases). The V end was cut by 4 bases, the J end by 10 bases, with 13 bases between. The CDR3 runs 12 residues. Per the germline V gene, CDR1 is LGHDT and CDR2 is YNNKEL (reference sequence). The CDR3 region has the DNA TGTGCCAGCAGCCTGTCCGGCGGGGGAGCTTTCTTT. Translation: CASSLSGGGAFF.

The chain is built from TRBV28 and TRBJ2-3, with D perhaps TRBD2 (6 bases). Per the germline V gene, CDR1 is MDHEN and CDR2 is SYDVKM. Trimming left V 10 bases short and J 0 bases short, with 17 bases between. The CDR3 has 15 residues. The CDR3 here is CATLGRTTSTDTQYF. CDR3 DNA: TGTGCCACCTTGGGGAGGACGACTAGCACAGATACGCAGTATTTT.

The chain joins TRBV6-5 to TRBJ1-1, with TRBD1 as a possible D gene (5 bases). CDR3 length: 15 amino acids. Germline V gene lookup returns CDR1 MNHEY and CDR2 SVGAGI. V was clipped by 0 bases and J by 5 bases, with 13 bases between them. The CDR3 is CASSYSRAGRTEAFF. The CDR3 DNA is TGTGCCAGCAGTTACTCGAGGGCAGGGAGGACTGAAGCTTTCTTT.

V usage is TRBV2 and J usage is TRBJ2-1; 10 positions agree with TRBD2. V trimming: 4 bases; J trimming: 2 bases; junction bases outside the gene matches: 5. The CDR3 totals 16 residues. Germline-derived CDR1 and CDR2 are SNHLY and FYNNEI. Written as DNA, the CDR3 is TGTGCCAGCAGTGCTTGGAGCGGGAGGGCCTACAATGAGCAGTTCTTC. Residues: CASSAWSGRAYNEQFF.

This chain joins TRBV29-1 and TRBJ2-7; possible D gene TRBD2, 7 bases. CDR3 length: 13 residues. V shed 6 bases and J shed 2 bases, with 14 bases lying between them. Germline-derived CDR1 and CDR2 are SQVTM and ANQGSEA. DNA of the CDR3: TGCAGCGTGAAAGGGGGGGTTGCCTACGAGCAGTACTTC. Translated, it gives CSVKGGVAYEQYF.

The chain couples TRBV7-3 to TRBJ2-2; 8 nucleotides agree with TRBD1. The germline V gene has CDR1 SGHTA and CDR2 FQGTGA. V shed 4 bases, J shed 1 base, and the junction held 11 bases outside the gene matches. This CDR3 spans 18 amino acids. CDR3 region: CASSSRLGDRRNTGELFF. The CDR3 nucleotides read TGTGCCAGCAGCTCACGCTTAGGGGACAGGCGGAACACCGGGGAGCTGTTTTTT.

The rearrangement links TRBV27 to TRBJ2-7; weak D call: TRBD1 (5 bases). Trimming took 1 base from V and 3 from J, leaving 7 bases between them. The CDR3 covers 13 residues. Germline V CDR1 and CDR2: MNHEY, SMNVEV (reference sequence). The DNA of the CDR3 is TGTGCCAGCAGTTTATACAGGTACTACGAGCAGTACTTC. The encoded protein is CASSLYRYYEQYF.

This clone was seen at least ten times. The rearrangement uses TRBV19 and TRBJ1-2, with D perhaps matching TRBD1 (6 bases). Germline V lookup: CDR1 LNHDA, CDR2 SQIVND (reference sequence). Trimming left V 6 bases short and J 8 bases short, with 28 bases between. CDR3 size: 17 residues. As DNA, the CDR3 is TGTGCCAGTAGCCTAATCCGTGAGACAGGTATCCGAGGGGGCTACACCTTC. Protein product: CASSLIRETGIRGGYTF.

This chain links TRBV3-1 (or the pseudogene TRBV3-2) with TRBJ1-2, with a tentative D call TRBD1 (5 bases). Trimming shortened V by 4 bases and J by 10 bases, and 13 bases separated the two germline ends. The CDR3 extends over 12 amino acids. CDR1 is LGHDT and CDR2 is YNNKEL in the germline V gene (reference sequence). In DNA form, the CDR3 reads TGTGCCAGCAGCCTCAGGGCGGGGCTCTACACCTTC. Protein sequence: CASSLRAGLYTF.

The CDR3 DNA is TGTGCCAGTAACTCGGGACAGTCGAACGAAAAACTGTTTTTT. This sequence encodes CASNSGQSNEKLFF. The chain employs TRBV19 and TRBJ1-4, with 7 positions matching TRBD1. CDR1 and CDR2 from the germline V gene are LNHDA and SQIVND (reference sequence). This CDR3 has 14 amino acids. Losses at the gene ends were 7 bases for V and 8 bases for J; bases not matched to a gene: 10.